What follows is one T cell receptor (beta chain) and its context. As yet, its antigen is unknown. The V end lost 0 bases, the J end lost 1 base, and 22 bases lay between the germline ends. This CDR3 is 19 amino acids long. Germline V gives CDR1 DFQATT, CDR2 SNEGSKA (reference sequence). This entry comes from a study of CD8 T cells in Susac syndrome. Study-level points and caveats: As the study acknowledged, the number of individuals who were part of its TCR sequencing and HLA analysis was relatively small.

RNA totalling roughly 0.45 to 1 ug underwent reverse transcription with random hexamers. Amplification of the TCR beta CDR3 was carried out by immunoSEQ multiplex PCR, which spanned a total of 54 Vbeta and 13 Jbeta segments. Each CDR3 protein gets one entry after TCRdb re-called the immunoSEQ multiplex PCR reads with MiXCR. This table has roughly 300,000 distinct CDR3 sequences, roughly 81% appearing once. The chain is built from TRBV20-1 and TRBJ1-3; D may be TRBD1 (5 bases). The sequenced sample was CD8+ T cells from PBMCs. The receptor's source is a human donor with multiple sclerosis. CDR3 bases: TGCAGTGCTAGAGATCCGCGAGTGGGGCCGGGGTGGTCTGGAAACACCATATATTTT. Translation: CSARDPRVGPGWSGNTIYF.